This TCR beta chain originates from a study of brain T cells in children with intractable seizures (dated by TCRdb to 2020 to 2023). For context, the study as a whole: A NanoString immunology panel was first used to screen resected brain tissue from 40 to 60 pediatric epilepsy surgery cases for immune gene transcripts. Among the roughly 12 selected surgery cases, eight also had pre-surgery blood sequenced, leaving four with brain tissue only. Results the study describes overall, beyond this receptor: The patients' HCMV serostatus was not known, and viral specificity was inferred solely from CDR3 sequence similarity. Because sequencing depth was different between pre-surgery and post-surgery blood, clones absent from the pre-surgery sample may reflect undersampling.

Comment on this clone: No antigen is known for it. No base quality values were provided; no much bigger clone lies one nucleotide off.

TCR beta chain sequences were generated from genomic DNA using the immunoSEQ assay. The authors' pipeline ran thus. CDR3 sequences that did not begin with the conserved framework cysteine at position 104 were removed by hand. To get clonality, the normalized Shannon's Diversity Index was subtracted from one, giving values from 0 (maximal diversity) to 1 (oligoclonal). Chi-squared comparison-of-proportions tests assessed whether the same CDR3 differed in frequency between samples, such as brain versus blood. Public clonotypes were found by searching immuneACCESS, and the VDJdb browser was used to assess similarity to known antiviral clonotypes. TCRdb took over this immuneACCESS table, retaining in-frame rearrangements with V and J assigned. Such tables are incomplete; in checked studies, under half of the missing clones stem from an unresolved V gene, and the remainder is unexplained. Clone size and the V and J calls come from that table; the DNA yielded D and trimming. Within this sample are 340,000 or so clones, with nearly 95% of them counted one time only. The ten largest clones capture 4.5% to 7% of the sample.

In light of the paper, this sample's time point label describes: blood from clinic visit 5 months post-surgery; TSC patient then seizure free. The surgery cases with the highest brain T cell transcript signatures were chosen for TCR beta chain sequencing of brain tissue, and also of blood when blood was available. Before surgery, the patients had been given at least one anti-epileptic drug. The TCR-sequenced patients were children whose drug-resistant epilepsy was caused by tuberous sclerosis complex, focal cortical dysplasia, Rasmussen encephalitis or hemimegalencephaly. Bulk genomic DNA was isolated from unsorted brain tissue and whole blood using the Monarch genomic DNA purification kit. As encoded in the germline V gene (reference sequence), CDR1 is MNHEY while CDR2 is SMNVEV. V lost 2 bases and J lost 7 bases, and the count of bases not matched to a germline gene is 6. The CDR3 sequence holds 15 residues, the cysteine and phenylalanine included. Kept here is only the CDR3 DNA, which spans 45 bases and is read in frame from base 1.

The sequence came from a boy younger than two with tuberous sclerosis and intractable seizures. This material consisted of peripheral blood, taken around 5 months after surgery. The chain employs TRBV27 and TRBJ2-1; the junction holds 9 bases that match TRBD2. The CDR3 amino acid sequence is: CASSLSLAGTNEQFF. The DNA sequence is as follows: TGTGCCAGCAGTTTAAGTCTAGCGGGGACGAATGAGCAGTTCTTC.